This record looks at one TCR beta chain sequence and its context. Its antigen remains undetermined. Base-call qualities are not available, and no considerably larger clone is one nucleotide away. In total, 500 to 700 healthy bone marrow donors made up the cohort. At the time of sampling, all cohort members were nominally healthy, though unrecorded immune exposures were likely present. The donor was CMV seronegative and was included in the group of a few hundred seronegative cohort members. Each donor provided a peripheral blood sample, and peripheral blood mononuclear cells were used for TCR beta sequencing. Genomic DNA extraction from the blood cell samples was performed with the Qiagen DNeasy Blood Extraction Kit. The data derive from a study of cytomegalovirus exposure and HLA in healthy donors (dated by TCRdb to the late 2010s). As for the study more broadly: According to an earlier analysis of around 600 of the donors, roughly 180 million T cells yielded some 120 million unique TCR beta sequences and about 280 Gb of sequence data. About 280 gigabases of sequencing data and roughly 80 million unique TCR sequences made up an early release that covered nearly 650 HLA-typed donors. Of the 398 genotyped donors, 81% fell in the genetic ancestry cluster associated with self-reported Caucasian donors. The study aimed to test whether signatures of past pathogen exposure could be identified by cataloging public T cell receptors. The study used immunosequencing to profile the T cell repertoires of some 600 subjects and linked those repertoires to cytomegalovirus serostatus. Along with the roughly 670-subject first cohort, a separate validation cohort of over a hundred different subjects was used. To predict cytomegalovirus infection status, the study brought together high-throughput TCR immunosequencing, statistical association of individual TCRs with disease status, and machine learning. In a later analysis, previously published TCR beta repertoires from 600 to 850 donors were re-analyzed and high-resolution HLA genotyping was added so that TCR occurrence patterns could be studied. In the later analysis, no new phenotypic data were used to find candidate immune exposures; instead, reliance was placed on TCR beta sequences and their occurrence across donors. An earlier analysis of several hundred of the donors used high-throughput TCR beta sequencing to judge whether each TCR beta V gene segment behaved as functional or pseudogenic. Alongside the repertoire data, information on donor age, sex, ethnicity and CMV serostatus was compiled. A later genetic analysis took genome-wide SNP genotypes for about three fifths of the 666 donors and used that subset as a discovery cohort. Every repertoire in the discovery cohort had been generated on one and the same sequencing platform. Both class I and class II loci were covered by HLA typing, at four-digit resolution. Typing coverage varied by locus: roughly 629-640 donors for A, B, C, DRB1 and DQB1; some 520 for DQA1; approximately 570 for DPA1; more than 450 for DPB1. A handful of DR-DQ haplotypes were handled as single units for association and clustering because linkage in the cohort was strong. Across around 400 genotyped donors of the cohort, an average of approximately 200,000 unique TCR beta nucleotide sequences per donor were sequenced, and about a sixth of those sequences were non-productive. Overall results and qualifications from the work: Correlated functional status among segregating V segments might be attributable to linkage disequilibrium, but an unknown experimental factor could not be ruled out. Presence/absence analyses assumed roughly uniform sequencing depth across donors, an assumption that may not hold. This cohort had only TCR beta chains sequenced, and the lack of alpha or paired-chain data limited which features could be detected. An association between a missense DCLRE1C variant and V-gene and J-gene trimming of TCR beta chains was found in a later genetic analysis and replicated in an independent cohort. It was suggested by the authors that the approach could potentially be generalized to other disease states and immunological phenotypes. A cluster of highly shared sequence variants was judged likely to be a technical artifact of the sequencing pipeline. A further reported finding was that TCR beta sequences accurately predicted the HLA-A and HLA-B alleles for most subjects in the first cohort. In a later analysis, the rate of TCR association differed among HLA loci, with DRB1 alleles having the most associated TCRs and HLA-C alleles having the fewest. Some IMGT-functional V segments, including TRBV6-2 and TRBV6-3, could not be told apart with the 87-base-pair reads, so those segments were excluded. In a later genetic analysis, fewer N-insertions in productive TCRs were reported among donors in an Asian-associated ancestry cluster than the roughly 700-donor mean. A later analysis associated about 16,000 TCR beta sequences with specific HLA alleles at a false discovery rate of 0.05. The only immune exposure information available for the cohort was CMV serostatus. An earlier analysis of approximately 540 of the donors showed that most TCR beta V segments appeared in productive rearrangements either about 90% or about 30% of the time, which broadly matched IMGT annotations. Cytomegalovirus status was reported to be diagnosed by the classifier with high specificity and sensitivity in both the original and validation cohorts. A later analysis found that HLA-associated TCR beta chains were more clonally expanded and had lower generation probabilities than equally common non-associated chains. Three of the identified cytomegalovirus-associated TCR beta chains were confirmed in vitro to be specific for cytomegalovirus antigens. The study gave a list of 150 to 200 TCR beta chains associated with cytomegalovirus. Several of the top co-occurrence clusters appeared to be linked to parvovirus B19, influenza, CMV and Epstein-Barr virus, according to a later analysis. Most TCR sequences were observed very rarely across donors, whereas some public TCRs were present in many individuals. Because HLA typing was unavailable for some donors at each locus, only the typed subset was used in association tests. Strong co-occurrence of HLA alleles, especially DR and DQ, made assigning TCR associations to individual alleles difficult. According to a later analysis, most CMV-associated TCR beta chains appeared to be HLA-restricted, and the HLA associations seemed to be driven largely by CMV exposure. Some 15 rarely observed V segments, including chromosome 9 orphons, were excluded from the earlier analysis of approximately 600 of the donors because counts were too low.

The germline ends are 10 bases apart after V is trimmed by 4 bases and J by 2 bases. CDR1 is given as GTSNPN and CDR2 as SVGIG, both from the germline V gene (reference sequence). Reading from cysteine to phenylalanine, the CDR3 counts 13 amino acids. The retained sequence is limited to the CDR3, 39 bases, with the frame set at the first base. The library was built by means of the immunoSEQ multiplex PCR assay. The multiplex PCR relied on a mix of 60 forward primers for TCR Vbeta segments and 13 reverse primers for TCR Jbeta segments. Amplification of the CDR3 region of rearranged TCR beta genes was performed with a multiplex PCR assay on genomic DNA. The Illumina HiSeq System was used to sequence the amplified TCR beta libraries as 87-base-pair reads. The authors' analysis ran thus. A later analysis tallied some 79 million unique TCR beta chains across the 650 to 750 repertoires, and about 10 million of those chains were shared by two or more donors. A nearest-neighbor algorithm error-corrected the raw reads and collapsed the reads into unique sequences, merging closely related sequences to remove PCR and sequencing errors. To assign V, D and J gene segments, CDR3 sequences were aligned to IMGT reference sequences. For a sequence to be retained, a match of at least six nucleotides to both a V gene segment and a J gene segment was required. A rearrangement was called productive if the CDR3 had no stop codons and remained in frame with V and J, and every other rearrangement was called non-productive. CDR3 was defined by IMGT convention, running from the second conserved V-encoded cysteine to the conserved J-encoded phenylalanine. In an earlier analysis of more than 550 of the donors, sequences lacking an unambiguous match to a single V gene segment were excluded. In an earlier analysis of a few hundred of the donors, V segments were called functional above 56.7% productive rearrangements and were called segregating when the between-donor standard deviation exceeded 5%. A statistical classification framework was built for diagnosing cytomegalovirus status from the catalog of TCR beta chain sequences. In a later analysis, V and J genes were assigned by comparing TCR nucleotide sequences against IMGT/GENE-DB human TR gene sequences. A later analysis assigned CDR3 sequences and most-parsimonious VDJ recombination scenarios with the TCRdist pipeline. In a later analysis, every TCR beta chain was defined by the combination of its CDR3 amino acid sequence and its V-gene family, and reads without a unique V-gene family were dropped. A later analysis removed several hundred highly shared, low-generation-probability nucleotide sequences to deal with suspected cross-contamination and a sequencing artifact. In a later analysis, a clonal expansion index for each public chain was calculated from normalized within-repertoire ranks of inferred template counts. A later analysis computed generation probabilities with a VDJ recombination model fitted to out-of-frame rearrangements, and checked the results against IGoR. A later analysis scored TCR-TCR, TCR-HLA and TCR-CMV co-occurrence with hypergeometric tests, applying a repertoire-size bias correction to TCR pairs. In a later analysis, false discovery rates were estimated by permuting HLA or CMV assignments 20 times. A later analysis grouped co-occurring TCRs with DBSCAN, adding TCRdist sequence similarity when clustering within HLA-allele-positive subsets. Co-occurrence clustering excluded repertoires with fewer than 30,000 or more than 120,000 public chains, plus five with anomalous nucleotide sharing. TCRdb limited this immuneACCESS table to in-frame rearrangements with V and J called. A share of clones is missing; checked studies link under half to unresolved V genes, and the rest is unexplained. V, J and clone size reflect that table, while D and trimming were determined from the DNA. Here the sample has about 100,000 clones; around 73% occur a single time. Together, the top ten hold more than 3% of the sample.

The rearranged segments are TRBV30 and TRBJ2-3; a tentative D match to TRBD2 spans 5 bases. Sequencing used PBMCs. The sequence was obtained from a man aged 35 to 55 in good health and CMV-seronegative. Here is the DNA: TGTGCCTGGACCCCGGGGAACACAGATACGCAGTATTTT. This is translated as CAWTPGNTDTQYF.